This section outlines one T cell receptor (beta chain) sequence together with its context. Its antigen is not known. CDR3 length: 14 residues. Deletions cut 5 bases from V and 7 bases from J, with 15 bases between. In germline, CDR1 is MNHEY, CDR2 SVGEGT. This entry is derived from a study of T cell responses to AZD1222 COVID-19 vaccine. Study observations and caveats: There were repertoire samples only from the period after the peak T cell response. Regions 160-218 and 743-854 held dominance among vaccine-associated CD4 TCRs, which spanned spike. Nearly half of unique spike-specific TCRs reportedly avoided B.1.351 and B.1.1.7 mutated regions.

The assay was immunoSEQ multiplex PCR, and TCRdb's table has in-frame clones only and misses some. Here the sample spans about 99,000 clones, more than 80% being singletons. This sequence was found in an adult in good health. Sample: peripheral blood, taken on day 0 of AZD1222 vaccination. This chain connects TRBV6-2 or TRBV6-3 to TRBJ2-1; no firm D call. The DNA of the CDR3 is TGTGCCAGCAGTGCTACGGGTCAAAGGAATGAGCAGTTCTTC. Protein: CASSATGQRNEQFF.